This T cell receptor (beta chain) was retrieved from a study of control samples from healthy donors and cancer patients. The method was immunoSEQ multiplex PCR; TCRdb's version includes in-frame clones alone and lacks a portion of them. This sample carries 90,000 to 100,000 clones, around 80% of them seen once, and the ten largest clones take 10%. Germline V lookup: CDR1 SGHNT, CDR2 YYREEE (reference sequence). CDR3 length: 15 amino acids. Trimming removed 4 bases from V and 2 bases from J, with 16 bases in between. The chain is built from TRBV5-4 and TRBJ2-7; D is tentatively TRBD1 or TRBD2 (5 bases each). This sequence was found in a woman aged 25 to 39 in good health. Sequencing was done on a sample of blood. CDR3 DNA sequence: TGTGCCAGCAGCACGGGACCAGAAACTACCTACGAGCAGTACTTC. This encodes CASSTGPETTYEQYF.